In its sample, the clone carrying this T cell receptor (beta chain) was seen a few times. Its cognate antigen is unknown. The source of the sample is a study of beta chain features in type 1 diabetes. Study-wide results and caveats: In comparison with healthy donors, patients had naive, central memory and Treg TCRB repertoires that appeared more similar.

CDR3 length: 12 residues. From germline, CDR1 is SQVTM and CDR2 ANQGSEA. V dropped 7 bases and J dropped 6; count of bases not matched to a gene: 8. cDNA synthesis used the whole RNA isolate, giving expressed TCRB sequences. TCRdb's table, derived via immunoSEQ multiplex PCR, lists solely in-frame clones and lacks some. This sample yields 15,000 to 20,000 clones, of which about 50% are seen a single time; about 0.45% belongs to the top ten. The sequence was collected from a man between 18 and 29 years old in good health. Sequenced sample: stem cell memory CD4+ T cells from blood. The rearrangement joins TRBV29-1 to TRBJ2-5, with 7 bases lining up with TRBD1. In DNA, the CDR3 is TGCAGCGGTAGACAGGGTCCGCAGACCCAGTACTTC. Encoded protein: CSGRQGPQTQYF.